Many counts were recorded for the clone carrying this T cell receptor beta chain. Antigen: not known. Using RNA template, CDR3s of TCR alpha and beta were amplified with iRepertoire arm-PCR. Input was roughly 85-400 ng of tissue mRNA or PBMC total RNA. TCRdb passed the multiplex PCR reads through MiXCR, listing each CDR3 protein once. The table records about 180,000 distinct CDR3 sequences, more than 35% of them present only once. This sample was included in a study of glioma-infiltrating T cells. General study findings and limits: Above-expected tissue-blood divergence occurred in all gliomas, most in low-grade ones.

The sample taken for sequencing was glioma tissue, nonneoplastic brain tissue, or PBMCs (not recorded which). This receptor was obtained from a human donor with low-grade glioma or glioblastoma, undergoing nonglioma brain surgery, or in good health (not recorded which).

The CDR3 nucleotides are TGTGCCAGCAGCTCGGCGGGAGGAGGGTACAATGAGCAGTTCTTC. Residues: CASSSAGGGYNEQFF. The chain links TRBV28 to TRBJ2-1; 8 bases agree with TRBD2. The CDR3 extends over 15 amino acids. Germline V gene data show CDR1 as MDHEN and CDR2 as SYDVKM. Trimming removed 6 bases from V and 4 bases from J; junction bases left unmatched: 8.